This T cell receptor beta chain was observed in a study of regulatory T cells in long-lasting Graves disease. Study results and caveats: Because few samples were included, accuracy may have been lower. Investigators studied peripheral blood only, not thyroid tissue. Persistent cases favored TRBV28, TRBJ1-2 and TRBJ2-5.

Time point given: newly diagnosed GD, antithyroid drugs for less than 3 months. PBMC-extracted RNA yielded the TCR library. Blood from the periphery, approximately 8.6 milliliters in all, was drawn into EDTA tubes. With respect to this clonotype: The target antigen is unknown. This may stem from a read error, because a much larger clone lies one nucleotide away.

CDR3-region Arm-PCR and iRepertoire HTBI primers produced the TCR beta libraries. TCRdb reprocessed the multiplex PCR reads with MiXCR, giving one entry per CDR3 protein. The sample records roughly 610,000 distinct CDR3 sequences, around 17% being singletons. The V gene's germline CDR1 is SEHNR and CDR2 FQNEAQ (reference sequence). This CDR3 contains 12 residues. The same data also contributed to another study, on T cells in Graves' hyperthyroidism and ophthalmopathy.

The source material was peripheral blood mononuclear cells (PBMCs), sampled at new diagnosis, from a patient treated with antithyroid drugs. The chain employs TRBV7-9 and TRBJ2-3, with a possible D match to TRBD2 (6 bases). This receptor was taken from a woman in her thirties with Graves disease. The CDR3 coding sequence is TGTACCAGTCGGGACTCAACAGATACGCAGTATTTT. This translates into CTSRDSTDTQYF.